Following are 8 T cell receptor beta chains from one sample sequenced in a study of vaccination effects on CD4 cells after COVID-19. Method: immunoSEQ multiplex PCR; TCRdb's copy keeps in-frame clones and lacks some. The sample includes roughly 68,000 clones, over 70% of them seen just once. Pools of viral peptides were used by the ViraFEST assay to expand antigen-specific CD4+ T cells ahead of sequencing. A roughly 10-day culture period preceded the isolation of CD4+ T cells. The cohort was immunized with two doses of either the BNT162b2 or mRNA-1273 vaccine. These receptors have no known antigen. The sample here was CD4+ T cells from PBMCs cultured with HCoV-229E spike peptides, taken after COVID-19 vaccination. Receptors originate from a human donor who received a COVID-19 vaccine.

The chain carries TRBV5-1 and TRBJ2-1; D gene unclear. Germline V gene lookup returns CDR1 SGHRS and CDR2 YFSETQ. Trimming removed 0 bases at V and 1 base at J, with 5 bases between. The CDR3 is made up of 14 amino acids. This CDR3 reads CASSLGQSYNEQFF. DNA for the CDR3: TGCGCCAGCAGCTTGGGTCAGTCCTACAATGAGCAGTTCTTC.

The chain is built from TRBV9 and TRBJ1-3; D not certain. Trimming took off 4 bases at V and 0 bases at J, with 14 bases between the two ends. The germline gives CDR1 SGDLS, CDR2 YYNGEE. CDR3 length: 16 residues. The CDR3 DNA reads as TGTGCCAGCAGCTTTGGACGGTCGAGCTCTGGAAACACCATATATTTT. This sequence encodes CASSFGRSSSGNTIYF.

V usage is TRBV24-1 and J usage is TRBJ1-1, with TRBD1 as a possible D gene (6 bases). The V end lost 3 bases, the J end lost 4 bases, and 14 bases lay between the germline ends. The length of the CDR3 is 15 residues. From germline, CDR1 is KGHDR and CDR2 SFDVKD. CDR3 sequence (DNA): TGTGCCACCAGTGATCTGAACAGGGAGGGCACTGAAGCTTTCTTT. Translating it yields CATSDLNREGTEAFF.

This chain joins TRBV4-3 and TRBJ2-5; no reliable D call. There are 15 residues in the CDR3. Germline-derived CDR1 and CDR2 are LGHNA and YSLEER. The germline V and J ends were trimmed by 0 bases and 5 bases, with 13 bases remaining between them. The CDR3 loop is CASSQDWNPQETQYF. In nucleotides, the CDR3 is TGCGCCAGCAGCCAAGATTGGAACCCCCAGGAGACCCAGTACTTC.

The genes are TRBV6-2 or TRBV6-3 and TRBJ2-7, with D possibly TRBD1 on 5 matching bases. This CDR3 contains 15 residues. In germline, CDR1 is MNHEY, CDR2 SVGEGT. Trimming took 0 bases from V and 2 from J, leaving 11 bases between them. The CDR3 DNA is TGTGCCAGCAGTTACTCGTCAGGGTGGGCCTACGAGCAGTACGTC. As protein: CASSYSSGWAYEQYV.

The gene calls are TRBV6-5 and TRBJ2-7; 7 bases fit TRBD1. Germline CDR1 and CDR2: MNHEY and SVGAGI. The CDR3 loop spans 14 amino acids. V shed 7 bases and J 0 bases; nucleotides not matched to a gene: 6. DNA for the CDR3: TGTGCCAGCACCCTACAGGGGAGCTCCTACGAGCAGTACGTC. This sequence encodes CASTLQGSSYEQYV.

The chain recombines TRBV5-1 with TRBJ2-3; D tentatively fits TRBD1 or TRBD2 (5 bases each). Trimming removed 4 bases from V and 5 bases from J, with 11 bases in between. Germline lookup yields CDR1 SGHRS and CDR2 YFSETQ. This CDR3 has 13 residues. The CDR3 nucleotides are TGCGCCAGCAGCCGGGGCCCGGAAGATACGCAGTATTTT. It translates to CASSRGPEDTQYF.

The rearrangement joins TRBV19 to TRBJ1-1; no firm D call. This CDR3 has 12 amino acids. V gave up 4 bases and J gave up 5 bases, with 8 bases separating them. Germline lookup yields CDR1 LNHDA and CDR2 SQIVND (reference sequence). The CDR3 loop is CASSTRMTEAFF. CDR3 bases: TGTGCCAGTAGTACTAGGATGACTGAAGCTTTCTTT.